One sample yielded the 31 T cell receptor beta chains listed below, sequenced in a study of human T cells and chemical hapten exposure (dated by TCRdb to about 2021). Explained via the paper, the time point label denotes: patch test 3, about 24 weeks after DPC sensitization. The treatment or condition label here, explained by the study, means: therapeutic diphenylcyclopropenone sensitization with weekly scalp DPC. The library was obtained by RACE. Instrument used: NextSeq 500. TCRdb passed the public sequencing reads through fastp at Q25 and MiXCR, retaining productive beta sequences. Rows are combined by CDR3 protein, so each entry shows the most common genes and DNA. Counted in this sample were some 96,000 distinct CDR3 sequences; less than 35% of them appeared once. Around 10% of the sample is held by the ten biggest clonotypes. The sample was whole blood, taken in connection with sensitization to the hapten diphenylcyclopropenone (DPC). The receptors come from a man aged 40-50 years with alopecia areata. Some clones in this sample may be carry-over from other donors' samples.

This clonotype was seen a few times. This chain uses TRBV29-1 with TRBJ2-3; D is uncertain. The V gene's germline CDR1 is SQVTM and CDR2 ANQGSEA. V was shortened by 6 bases and J by 3 bases, with 13 bases between the two germline ends. This CDR3 is built from 13 residues. CDR3: CSVNTVGTDTQYF. Written as DNA, the CDR3 is TGCAGCGTAAACACGGTCGGTACAGATACGCAGTATTTT.

This chain's CDR3 is CASRTAAKNIQYF. CDR3 DNA: TGTGCCAGCAGGACCGCAGCCAAAAACATTCAGTACTTC. J is TRBJ2-4 and V is TRBV6-2 or TRBV6-3; unclear D gene. The CDR3 is 13 residues long. Trimming took 6 bases from V and 0 from J, leaving 6 bases between them. The germline gives CDR1 MNHEY, CDR2 SVGEGT.

CDR3 nucleotide sequence: TGTGCCAGCCGGCCCGTGACAGGGCTGAATGAGCAGTTCTTC. Protein sequence: CASRPVTGLNEQFF. The chain couples TRBV13 to TRBJ2-1, with 7 nucleotides matching TRBD1. The CDR3 runs 14 residues. V trimming: 8 bases; J trimming: 7 bases; junction bases outside the gene matches: 11. CDR1 PRHDT and CDR2 FYEKMQ come from the germline V gene (reference sequence).

The rearrangement uses TRBV6-6 and TRBJ1-4; D is unclear. Trimming pared 6 bases from V and 8 bases from J, leaving 10 bases between. The CDR3 contains 12 residues. The germline gives CDR1 MNHNY, CDR2 SVGAGI (reference sequence). The CDR3 DNA follows: TGTGCCAGCAGGAAGGAGAGGGAAAAACTGTTTTTT. Translation gives CASRKEREKLFF.

This clonotype was seen more than once but under ten times. The V gene is TRBV7-3, the J gene TRBJ2-1; D is perhaps TRBD2 (7 bases). The CDR3 runs 13 residues. V lost 5 bases and J 8 bases, leaving 13 bases between the germline ends. Germline V gene data show CDR1 as SGHTA and CDR2 as FQGTGA. The CDR3 coding sequence is TGTGCCAGCAGCGAAGGGGGGGGGGATGAGCAGTTCTTC. Its translation: CASSEGGGDEQFF.

The chain is built from TRBV5-4 and TRBJ1-5; D is possibly TRBD1 (6 bases). The CDR3 consists of 14 residues. Germline values: CDR1 SGHNT, CDR2 YYREEE (reference sequence). V was pared by 4 bases and J by 3 bases, with 11 bases between. The CDR3 protein is CASSIQGNNQPQHF. CDR3 sequence (DNA): TGTGCCAGCAGCATACAGGGAAACAATCAGCCCCAGCATTTT.

CDR3: CASTPTGGHQPQHF. CDR3 DNA: TGTGCCAGCACCCCGACAGGGGGCCATCAGCCCCAGCATTTT. The chain employs TRBV12-3 or TRBV12-4 and TRBJ1-5; 10 positions agree with TRBD1. CDR3 length: 14 residues. The V segment lost 7 bases and the J segment 5 bases; nucleotides outside the gene matches: 5.

The chain employs TRBV12-3 or TRBV12-4 and TRBJ2-1; D is perhaps TRBD1 (5 bases). The CDR3 spans 12 residues. Trimming took 3 bases from V and 9 from J, leaving 9 bases between them. CDR3 region: CASSFFRAEQFF. CDR3 DNA sequence: TGTGCCAGCAGTTTTTTCAGGGCTGAGCAGTTCTTC.

There are a few counts of this clonotype. The V gene is TRBV2, the J gene TRBJ1-5; D remains unclear. V dropped 3 bases and J dropped 0 bases, with 3 bases sitting between them. From germline, CDR1 is SNHLY and CDR2 FYNNEI. This CDR3 contains 13 residues. CDR3: CASSEFSNQPQHF. The CDR3 nucleotides are TGTGCCAGCAGTGAGTTTAGCAATCAGCCCCAGCATTTT.

J is TRBJ2-3 and V is TRBV9; D might be TRBD2 (5 bases). Germline V CDR1 and CDR2: SGDLS, YYNGEE. The germline V and J ends were trimmed by 0 bases and 0 bases, with 8 bases remaining between them. The CDR3 is 15 amino acids. The CDR3 region is CASSVGGSSTDTQYF. CDR3 DNA sequence: TGTGCCAGCAGCGTAGGCGGGTCTAGCACAGATACGCAGTATTTT.

CDR3 amino acids: CATSRDLLLGQNIQYF. In DNA form, the CDR3 reads TGTGCCACCAGCAGAGATTTGCTTTTGGGGCAAAACATTCAGTACTTC. J is TRBJ2-4 and V is TRBV15; D might be TRBD1 (5 bases). Germline lookup yields CDR1 LNHNV and CDR2 YYDKDF (reference sequence). There are 16 residues in the CDR3. Trimming shortened V by 0 bases and J by 5 bases, and 14 bases separated the two germline ends. The full variable domain, with the rest looked up from reference TRBV15 and TRBJ2-4, is DAMVIQNPRYQVTQFGKPVTLSCSQTLNHNVMYWYQQKSSQAPKLLFHYYDKDFNNEADTPDNFQSRRPNTSFCFLDIRSPGLGDTAMYLCATSRDLLLGQNIQYFGAGTRLSVL.

J is TRBJ2-3 and V is TRBV28; D is unclear. Between the trimmed V and J ends, which lost 3 bases and 1 base, there was a span of 11 bases. Germline V lookup: CDR1 MDHEN, CDR2 SYDVKM. There are 15 residues in the CDR3. The CDR3 DNA reads as TGTGCCAGCAGTTTCATTACTGGGGGCACAGATACGCAGTATTTT. It is translated as CASSFITGGTDTQYF. Full variable domain (rest looked up from reference TRBV28 and TRBJ2-3): DVKVTQSSRYLVKRTGEKVFLECVQDMDHENMFWYRQDPGLGLRLIYFSYDVKMKEKGDIPEGYSVSREKKERFSLILESASTNQTSMYLCASSFITGGTDTQYFGPGTRLTVL.

A few counts support this clonotype. This chain links TRBV11-2 with TRBJ1-1; D is unclear. V lost 5 bases to trimming and J lost 0 bases, with 13 bases between them. In germline, CDR1 is SGHAT, CDR2 FQNNGV. The length of the CDR3 is 15 residues. CDR3 coding DNA: TGTGCCAGCAGCCCGTTGAAAGGGTTGAACACTGAAGCTTTCTTT. Translating gives CASSPLKGLNTEAFF.

This clonotype was recorded many times. This rearrangement joins TRBV25-1 to TRBJ2-5; the match to TRBD2 covers 11 bases. The germline V gene has CDR1 MGHDK and CDR2 SYGVNS. The length of the CDR3 is 16 residues. Trimming took 4 bases from V and 2 from J; bases not matched to a gene: 6. DNA for the CDR3: TGTGCCAGCAGTGCCTGGCTAGCGGGAGGACAAGAGACCCAGTACTTC. Translating it yields CASSAWLAGGQETQYF.

The chain recombines TRBV12-3 or TRBV12-4 with TRBJ2-7, with D possibly TRBD2 on 6 matching bases. CDR3 size: 12 residues. The V end lost 6 bases, the J end lost 6 bases, and 12 bases lay between the germline ends. This chain's CDR3 is CASSRDSGEQYF. The CDR3 nucleotides read TGTGCCAGCAGCCGGGACTCCGGCGAGCAGTACTTC.

J is TRBJ2-1 and V is TRBV12-3 or TRBV12-4; 8 bases align to TRBD1. This CDR3 is built from 15 residues. V dropped 8 bases and J dropped 8; count of bases not matched to a gene: 14. The DNA of the CDR3 is TGTGCCAGCGGGACCGCGGACAGGGCTCGCGATGAGCAGTTCTTC. It is translated as CASGTADRARDEQFF.

The table lists this clonotype with a few counts. The chain combines TRBV27 with TRBJ2-5; 11 bases line up with TRBD2. CDR1 is MNHEY, CDR2 SMNVEV, per germline (reference sequence). The CDR3 sequence is 18 residues long. The trim removed 5 bases at V and 3 bases at J, leaving 14 bases unmatched. This CDR3 is CASSQRQGGLAGEETQYF. CDR3 DNA: TGTGCCAGCAGTCAAAGACAGGGAGGACTAGCGGGTGAAGAGACCCAGTACTTC.

The V call is TRBV3-1, the J call TRBJ2-3; a weak D match, TRBD1 (6 bases). This CDR3 spans 17 amino acids. The germline V gene has CDR1 LGHDT and CDR2 YNNKEL (reference sequence). V lost 4 bases and J 2 bases, leaving 19 bases between the germline ends. The CDR3 DNA follows: TGTGCCAGCAGCCCTGGGCAGGGGCGGAGGCCCACAGATACGCAGTATTTT. This sequence encodes CASSPGQGRRPTDTQYF.

V gene TRBV4-3 combines with J gene TRBJ1-3, with D tentatively TRBD1 (6 bases). The V and J ends lost 1 base and 2 bases respectively, with 9 bases between them. Germline V gives CDR1 LGHNA, CDR2 YSLEER. CDR3 length: 15 amino acids. The CDR3 sequence: CASSQASGAGNTIYF. For the CDR3, the DNA is TGCGCCAGCAGCCAAGCTTCAGGGGCTGGAAACACCATATATTTT.

This clonotype was seen a few times. The chain joins TRBV28 to TRBJ2-1, with 8 bases identical to TRBD2. J was trimmed by 4 bases and V by 6 bases; bases with no gene match: 5. Germline CDR1 is MDHEN and CDR2 is SYDVKM. The CDR3 spans 14 residues. The CDR3 spells CASRLAAGYNEQFF. The CDR3 nucleotides are TGTGCCAGCAGACTAGCGGCTGGATACAATGAGCAGTTCTTC.

V gene TRBV6-1 combines with J gene TRBJ1-5; 9 nucleotides agree with TRBD1. Looked up from germline, CDR1 is MNHNS and CDR2 is SASEGT. J lost 0 bases, V lost 4 bases, and 7 bases had no gene match. This CDR3 spans 17 amino acids. The CDR3 region has the DNA TGTGCCAGCAGTGGACAGGGGGGCTATCATAGCAATCAGCCCCAGCATTTT. Its protein product is CASSGQGGYHSNQPQHF.

The genes are TRBV12-3 or TRBV12-4 and TRBJ1-5; 9 positions match TRBD1. CDR3 size: 15 residues. V lost 3 bases, J lost 4 bases, and 4 bases stayed unmatched. The CDR3, as DNA: TGTGCCAGCAGTTTGGACAGGGGCGGGAATCAGCCCCAGCATTTT. It translates to CASSLDRGGNQPQHF.

The rearrangement uses TRBV29-1 and TRBJ2-1; D is possibly TRBD1 or TRBD2 (5 bases each). There are 15 residues in the CDR3. Germline V gives CDR1 SQVTM, CDR2 ANQGSEA. V was clipped by 0 bases and J by 3 bases, with 12 bases between them. CDR3 sequence (DNA): TGCAGCGTTGAAGAAGAGGGGACCCACTACAATGAGCAGTTCTTC. It codes for CSVEEEGTHYNEQFF.

V usage is TRBV27 and J usage is TRBJ2-3; 9 bases fit TRBD2. CDR1 and CDR2 from the germline V gene are MNHEY and SMNVEV (reference sequence). The CDR3 consists of 15 residues. J was trimmed by 5 bases and V by 6 bases; bases with no gene match: 9. For the CDR3, the DNA is TGTGCCAGCAGGAAGGCGGGAGGGAGGCTAGATACGCAGTATTTT. This gives the protein CASRKAGGRLDTQYF.

This chain connects TRBV27 to TRBJ1-1; D is unresolved. Germline loops: CDR1 MNHEY, CDR2 SMNVEV (reference sequence). V lost 0 bases, J lost 0 bases, and 8 bases lay in between. The CDR3 loop spans 15 amino acids. CDR3 in amino acids: CASSLSLSMNTEAFF. The CDR3 DNA reads as TGTGCCAGCAGTTTATCCCTCTCAATGAACACTGAAGCTTTCTTT.

The chain is built from TRBV5-1 and TRBJ2-1; TRBD2 agrees at 14 bases. Germline values: CDR1 SGHRS, CDR2 YFSETQ. This CDR3 spans 14 amino acids. V lost 3 bases to trimming and J lost 9 bases; unmatched junction nucleotides: 2. This CDR3 is CASSSGLAGGEQFF. The CDR3 coding sequence is TGCGCCAGCAGCTCCGGACTAGCGGGAGGTGAGCAGTTCTTC.

The chain is built from TRBV6-1 and TRBJ2-2, with D tentatively TRBD1 (6 bases). The CDR3 is 12 amino acids. CDR1 and CDR2 (germline): MNHNS, SASEGT. Trimming pared 6 bases from V and 4 bases from J, leaving 6 bases between. Here the CDR3 reads CASRQGTGELFF. DNA for the CDR3: TGTGCCAGCAGACAGGGCACCGGGGAGCTGTTTTTT.

This clonotype has only a few counts. V gene TRBV14 combines with J gene TRBJ2-3, with TRBD2 matching 8 bases. CDR1 is SGHDN, CDR2 FVKESK, per germline. Trimming at V came to 3 bases and at J to 0 bases, leaving 8 bases not matched to a gene. The CDR3 length is 17 residues. In nucleotides, the CDR3 is TGTGCCAGCAGCCATACGAAGCGGGGGCCTAGCACAGATACGCAGTATTTT. It yields the protein CASSHTKRGPSTDTQYF.

This clonotype was observed a few times. This chain connects TRBV30 to TRBJ2-4; a weak D match, TRBD1 (6 bases). CDR1 is GTSNPN and CDR2 is SVGIG in the germline V gene (reference sequence). The CDR3 runs to 17 residues. V gave up 7 bases and J gave up 0 bases, with 22 bases separating them. In nucleotides, the CDR3 is TGTGCCTTAACACAGGGCCCCTACCAAGGAGCCAAAAACATTCAGTACTTC. Protein: CALTQGPYQGAKNIQYF.

This clonotype showed up just a few times. This chain joins TRBV28 and TRBJ1-5, with a tentative D call TRBD1 (6 bases). V was clipped by 6 bases and J by 7 bases, with 19 bases between them. Germline V gene lookup returns CDR1 MDHEN and CDR2 SYDVKM. The CDR3 runs to 15 residues. The CDR3 spells CASSTLSRGGQPQHF. CDR3 DNA: TGTGCCAGCAGCACCCTCTCGAGGGGGGGGCAGCCCCAGCATTTT.

The chain links TRBV7-3 to TRBJ2-2; 10 bases map to TRBD1. The V and J ends lost 6 bases and 6 bases, in that order; junction bases with no gene match: 7. Looked up from germline, CDR1 is SGHTA and CDR2 is FQGTGA. CDR3 length: 15 amino acids. The DNA for the CDR3 is TGTGCCAGCAGTCCCGGGACAGGGGTGTCCGGGGAGCTGTTTTTT. Its translation is CASSPGTGVSGELFF.